Sequencing of this T cell receptor beta chain was carried out in a study of identical twins listed by TCRdb under 2016. With regard to the full study: To test whether fetal clonotypes persist, the study used deep sequencing on TCR alpha and beta repertoires from monozygotic twins, unrelated adults of various ages, and cord blood. To rule out contamination, the twin experiments were replicated at different times with different library preparation protocols. Summary of the overall study and its limitations: Conclusions relied on cross-sectional statistical analysis, since the same donors could not be followed over many years. A weaker excess of twin sharing was found in beta out-of-frame sequences because the signal-to-noise ratio was lowered by fewer shared sequences. In monozygotic twins, recombination models systematically underestimated out-of-frame TCR alpha sharing, but the models matched the sharing seen between unrelated individuals. Compared with coincidental sharing between unrelated individuals, an excess of low generation-probability sequences was observed among out-of-frame TCR alpha sequences shared between twins. Abundant cord blood beta clonotypes carried fewer insertions; young adult naive repertoires showed a weaker similar trend, while memory repertoires showed none. Invariant T cells such as MAIT and iNKT could partly confound zero-insertion analyses, though diverse VJ usage argued against this for most clonotypes.

Library preparation was by 5' RACE. This sample was sequenced with an Illumina HiSeq 2000. Template switching added a universal primer binding site, and the final cDNA carried a unique molecular identifier that allowed TCR cDNA molecules to be counted accurately. Specific primers in the conserved constant-segment region were used to synthesize first-strand cDNA for TCR alpha and beta chains. To control for contamination, every cDNA library carried two barcodes: a SMART-Mk sample barcode plus Illumina barcodes. TruSeq adapter sequences along with Illumina sample barcodes were introduced in two successive PCR steps. Sequencing of the TCR alpha and beta cDNA libraries was done on the Illumina HiSeq platform using custom primers. The authors' analysis ran thus. Unique molecular identifiers were extracted from raw reads with MiGEC, and CDR3 positions were determined with MiXCR. For each individual, recombination models were inferred using an EM algorithm with the repgenHMM and IGoR tools. The tcR package in R was used for shared clonotype analysis, with sharing normalized by the product of cloneset sizes. To study raw recombination without the effects of thymic and clonal selection, out-of-frame nonproductive sequences were analyzed. Using fastp at Q25 and MiXCR, TCRdb reprocessed the public reads and kept productive beta chains. When rows share a CDR3 protein, they turn into one entry using the most common DNA and genes. Here the V and J calls rest on TCRdb's processing, not on the authors' analysis. The table for this sample lists 450,000 to 600,000 distinct CDR3 sequences; about a fifth of them were counted only once. The top ten clones comprise approximately 0.52% of the sample.

The germline V gene gives CDR1 as LGHNA and CDR2 as YNFKEQ. Compared with germline, V lacks 4 bases and J lacks 7 bases; bases without a gene match: 15. The cysteine opens and the phenylalanine closes a CDR3 of 18 amino acids. Only CDR3 DNA is held: 54 bases, read in frame from base 1. Remarks on this clonotype: What this receptor recognizes is not known. Base quality data are lacking; no much larger clone is found one base away.

Every donor was a healthy Caucasian. The twin cohort comprised three pairs of female monozygotic twins, all aged roughly 18 to 30 years. Positive isolation kits from Invitrogen were used to isolate the CD4+ and CD8+ T cell populations. The data were also submitted as part of a second study, on yellow fever vaccine responses in identical twins. The second study's paper adds: The T cell response to vaccination in identical twins was reported by the authors to appear partly convergent and partly personalized. In the study, vaccine-responding T cell clones were precisely tracked in identical twins.

The sequence links TRBV4-2 to TRBJ2-6; 8 bases in the junction line up with TRBD1. The specimen was CD4+ T cells sorted from blood. This receptor was obtained from a woman aged 18-29 years in good health. At the DNA level, the sequence is TGTGCCAGCAGCCCGCGGCCCGTAACCGGGACAGGAGCCAACGTCCTGACTTTC. This translates into CASSPRPVTGTGANVLTF.